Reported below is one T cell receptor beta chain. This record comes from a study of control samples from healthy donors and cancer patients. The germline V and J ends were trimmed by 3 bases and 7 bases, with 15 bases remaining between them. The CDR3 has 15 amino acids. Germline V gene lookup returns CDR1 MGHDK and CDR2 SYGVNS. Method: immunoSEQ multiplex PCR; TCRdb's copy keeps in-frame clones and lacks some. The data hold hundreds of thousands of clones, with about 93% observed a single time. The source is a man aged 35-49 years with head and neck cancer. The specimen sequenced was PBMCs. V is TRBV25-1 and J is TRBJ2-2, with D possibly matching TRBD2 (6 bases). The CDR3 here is CASSDLVAGHGELFF. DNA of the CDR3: TGTGCCAGCAGTGATCTAGTGGCGGGGCACGGGGAGCTGTTTTTT. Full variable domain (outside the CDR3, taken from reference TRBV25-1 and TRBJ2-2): EADIYQTPRYLVIGTGKKITLECSQTMGHDKMYWYQQDPGMELHLIHYSYGVNSTEKGDLSSESTVSRIRTEHFPLTLESARPSHTSQYLCASSDLVAGHGELFFGEGSRLTVL.